Presented here are 26 T cell receptor beta chains from one specimen sequenced in a study of T cell responses to AZD1222 COVID-19 vaccine. TCRdb keeps only in-frame clones here, not all; method: immunoSEQ multiplex PCR. The sample carries 110,000 to 150,000 clones, 90% to 95% recorded once. Material: peripheral blood, obtained on day 0 of AZD1222 vaccination. All receptors come from an adult in good health.

The chain combines TRBV2 with TRBJ2-1; D is possibly TRBD2 (5 bases). The CDR3 has 14 amino acids. CDR1 is SNHLY and CDR2 is FYNNEI in the germline V gene. Trimming stripped 3 bases from V and 4 bases from J, with 10 bases between. CDR3 in DNA: TGTGCCAGCAGTGATCCGGGAACTTACAATGAGCAGTTCTTC. As protein: CASSDPGTYNEQFF.

The table lists this clone with a count of one. The chain recombines TRBV19 with TRBJ1-3, with D perhaps TRBD1 (6 bases). Between the trimmed V and J ends, which lost 4 bases and 0 bases, there was a span of 13 bases. CDR1 is LNHDA and CDR2 is SQIVND in the germline V gene (reference sequence). This CDR3 comprises 16 residues. The CDR3 bases are TGTGCCAGTAGTAAGCGGACAGTGAACTCTGGAAACACCATATATTTT. Residues: CASSKRTVNSGNTIYF.

The chain combines TRBV4-3 with TRBJ2-5; 9 nucleotides line up with TRBD1. V shed 8 bases, J shed 9 bases, and the junction held 13 bases outside the gene matches. Germline CDR1 is LGHNA and CDR2 is YSLEER. CDR3 length: 14 amino acids. CDR3 coding DNA: TGCGCCAGCTCGCCGCGGCGACAGGGGGTGTCCCAGTACTTC. Its protein is CASSPRRQGVSQYF.

The chain employs TRBV9 and TRBJ1-3, with D uncertain. This CDR3 is built from 15 residues. Trimming left V 4 bases short and J 0 bases short, with 11 bases between. Germline values: CDR1 SGDLS, CDR2 YYNGEE. In nucleotides, the CDR3 is TGTGCCAGCAGCTCGACCGGGATCTCTGGAAACACCATATATTTT. Translation gives CASSSTGISGNTIYF.

This clone was detected once. The CDR3 loop is CASSVAGTGVYEQYF. The DNA for the CDR3 is TGTGCCAGCAGCGTAGCTGGGACAGGGGTGTACGAGCAGTACTTC. This sequence joins TRBV9 and TRBJ2-7; the match to TRBD1 covers 10 bases. Per the germline V gene, CDR1 is SGDLS and CDR2 is YYNGEE. CDR3 length: 15 residues. V lost 0 bases and J lost 4; bases outside the gene matches: 4.

The table lists this clone with a count of one. This chain uses TRBV19 with TRBJ2-1, with D perhaps TRBD2 (6 bases). The germline CDR1 and CDR2 sequences are LNHDA and SQIVND (reference sequence). The CDR3 runs to 15 residues. V was pared by 8 bases and J by 0 bases, with 14 bases between. The CDR3 loop reads CASSLAPYSYNEQFF. For the CDR3, the DNA is TGTGCCAGTTCGCTAGCGCCTTACTCCTACAATGAGCAGTTCTTC.

The sample holds a few counts of this clone. This sequence joins TRBV27 and TRBJ1-1; D may be TRBD1 (5 bases). From germline, CDR1 is MNHEY and CDR2 SMNVEV (reference sequence). V lost 1 base and J lost 12, with 15 bases in between. The CDR3 is made up of 13 amino acids. CDR3 region: CASSLWSGDGTFF. The CDR3 bases are TGTGCCAGCAGTTTATGGTCCGGGGACGGGACTTTCTTT.

The rearrangement joins TRBV9 to TRBJ2-5; perhaps D is TRBD1 or TRBD2 (6 bases each). Germline lookup yields CDR1 SGDLS and CDR2 YYNGEE. The CDR3 has 17 residues. V shed 6 bases and J shed 5 bases, with 26 bases lying between them. This CDR3 reads CASNRDGVDRREETQYF. The CDR3 coding sequence is TGTGCCAGCAACAGGGACGGAGTGGACCGGAGGGAGGAGACCCAGTACTTC.

This clone was counted between two and nine times. At one boundary the junction diverges from the germline segment, which might be a read error. The chain uses TRBV19 and TRBJ1-4; a weak D match, TRBD1 (6 bases). Germline V lookup: CDR1 LNHDA, CDR2 SQIVND (reference sequence). CDR3 length: 16 residues. CDR3 sequence (DNA): TGTGCCAGTAGTATTCTTGCGACCCCAGGGGAGGTGAAGAAGACTTTT. Translating gives CASSILATPGEVKKTF.

The chain uses TRBV27 and TRBJ1-1; D uncertain. The germline V gene has CDR1 MNHEY and CDR2 SMNVEV (reference sequence). CDR3 size: 11 residues. Trimming removed 8 bases from V and 1 base from J, with 5 bases in between. The CDR3: CASGRNTEAFF. The CDR3 bases are TGTGCCAGCGGCAGGAACACTGAAGCTTTCTTT.

The CDR3 DNA sequence: TGCAGCGTTCGTCCCGGGACAGGGACGACCCAGTACTTC. This translates into CSVRPGTGTTQYF. This chain joins TRBV29-1 and TRBJ2-5, with 9 bases that match TRBD1. Germline V CDR1 and CDR2: SQVTM, ANQGSEA. The CDR3 length is 13 residues. V was pared by 5 bases and J by 7 bases, with 8 bases of the junction left unmatched.

V gene TRBV2 combines with J gene TRBJ2-7; 8 bases agree with TRBD1. The CDR3 has 14 residues. Trimming took 4 bases from V and 5 from J; bases not matched to a gene: 7. Per the germline V gene, CDR1 is SNHLY and CDR2 is FYNNEI. CDR3 in amino acids: CASSGDRGANEQYF. The CDR3 DNA sequence: TGTGCCAGCAGTGGTGACAGGGGAGCGAACGAGCAGTACTTC.

This clone came up once. The sample has other DNA sequences that encode this CDR3 too. The V call is TRBV6-5, the J call TRBJ1-5; maybe TRBD1 (6 bases). The CDR3 has 15 amino acids. CDR1 and CDR2 (germline): MNHEY, SVGAGI. V was clipped by 4 bases and J by 1 base, with 11 bases between them. The CDR3 spells CASSFTGMSNQPQHF. CDR3 DNA sequence: TGTGCCAGCAGTTTCACAGGGATGAGCAATCAGCCCCAGCATTTT.

Here the CDR3 reads CAWSPFRSLSTEAFF. DNA for the CDR3: TGTGCCTGGAGTCCATTCCGGTCTCTATCCACTGAAGCTTTCTTT. The rearrangement joins TRBV30 to TRBJ1-1; no definite D call. V shed 2 bases and J shed 4 bases, with 17 bases lying between them. CDR1 and CDR2 (germline): GTSNPN, SVGIG (reference sequence). This CDR3 spans 15 amino acids.

This chain uses TRBV2 with TRBJ2-5; the match to TRBD2 covers 14 bases. The CDR3 loop spans 15 amino acids. Germline lookup yields CDR1 SNHLY and CDR2 FYNNEI. Unmatched junction bases numbered 5, after V lost 6 bases and J lost 5 bases. The DNA of the CDR3 is TGTGCCAGCAGGCGGACTAGCGGGGGGCCTGAGACCCAGTACTTC. This gives the protein CASRRTSGGPETQYF.

The rearrangement joins TRBV6-5 to TRBJ1-5; D gene unclear. V was clipped by 2 bases and J by 6 bases, with 11 bases between them. The CDR3 runs 14 residues. Germline assignment: CDR1 MNHEY and CDR2 SVGAGI. The CDR3 DNA follows: TGTGCCAGCAGTTACACACACACGTCTCAGCCCCAGCATTTT. Translating it yields CASSYTHTSQPQHF.

The chain joins TRBV3-1 (or the pseudogene TRBV3-2) to TRBJ1-1; D is unclear. The CDR3 is 12 residues long. Germline CDR1 is LGHDT and CDR2 is YNNKEL (reference sequence). The V end was cut by 8 bases, the J end by 0 bases, with 7 bases between. The CDR3 DNA reads TGTGCCAGCTCAAGATTGAACACTGAAGCTTTCTTT. Translated, it gives CASSRLNTEAFF.

This chain joins TRBV11-2 and TRBJ1-1, with D tentatively TRBD1 (5 bases). The V end lost 1 base, the J end lost 0 bases, and 6 bases lay between the germline ends. The CDR3 sequence is 14 residues long. Germline-derived CDR1 and CDR2 are SGHAT and FQNNGV. CDR3 residues: CASSLGQLNTEAFF. CDR3 DNA: TGTGCCAGCAGCTTAGGACAGCTGAACACTGAAGCTTTCTTT.

V and J are TRBV4-1 and TRBJ2-7, with 8 nucleotides matching TRBD1. The CDR3 spans 15 residues. Trimming at V came to 3 bases and at J to 6 bases, leaving 10 bases not matched to a gene. Germline assignment: CDR1 MGHRA and CDR2 YSYEKL. CDR3 nucleotides: TGCGCCAGCAGCCACCCGGGACAGGTCCTTTTCGAGCAGTACTTC. Translation gives CASSHPGQVLFEQYF.

V usage is TRBV5-1 and J usage is TRBJ1-1; no reliable D call. Germline V gene sequence: CDR1 SGHRS, CDR2 YFSETQ. V was clipped by 1 base and J by 1 base, with 5 bases between them. The CDR3 totals 13 residues. The CDR3 DNA is TGCGCCAGCAGCTTGTCTACGAACACTGAAGCTTTCTTT. Amino acids: CASSLSTNTEAFF.

This clone showed up just once. At one of its ends the junction is not consistent with the germline gene, which may arise from a read error. V usage is TRBV7-7 and J usage is TRBJ1-2, with 7 bases lining up with TRBD1. The CDR3 contains 15 residues. Germline loops: CDR1 SSHAT, CDR2 FNYEAQ (reference sequence). Here the CDR3 reads CASSPIKGAPGGYTF. The CDR3 DNA reads TGTGCTAGCAGCCCCATCAAGGGGGCGCCGGGTGGCTACACCTTC.

This chain connects TRBV4-1 to TRBJ2-6; D remains unclear. Trimming took off 4 bases at V and 6 bases at J, with 13 bases between the two ends. Germline V CDR1 and CDR2: MGHRA, YSYEKL. The CDR3 extends over 15 amino acids. The CDR3 DNA follows: TGCGCCAGCAGCCTTGGACGGATCCCGGCCAACGTCCTGACTTTC. Translated: CASSLGRIPANVLTF.

This chain joins TRBV9 and TRBJ1-1, with no clear D. Trimming cost V 0 bases and J 1 base, with 4 bases left between them. The CDR3 loop spans 13 amino acids. CDR1 is SGDLS, CDR2 YYNGEE, per germline. CDR3 residues: CASSVVQNTEAFF. CDR3 DNA sequence: TGTGCCAGCAGCGTAGTCCAGAACACTGAAGCTTTCTTT.

This clone has just one count. The V call is TRBV9, the J call TRBJ1-6, with 10 nucleotides matching TRBD1. Trimming removed 3 bases from V and 10 bases from J; junction bases left unmatched: 7. From germline, CDR1 is SGDLS and CDR2 YYNGEE. The CDR3 is 15 residues long. The CDR3 loop is CASSASTGGESPLHF. CDR3 nucleotides: TGTGCCAGCAGCGCCTCGACAGGGGGCGAGTCACCCCTCCACTTT.

The J gene is TRBJ1-2, the V gene TRBV7-3, with 7 bases lining up with TRBD1. V trimming: 3 bases; J trimming: 6 bases; junction bases outside the gene matches: 4. Germline V gene lookup returns CDR1 SGHTA and CDR2 FQGTGA. The CDR3 runs to 13 residues. The CDR3 coding sequence is TGTGCCAGCAGCTTCGACAGGGATGATGGCTACACCTTC. Translated: CASSFDRDDGYTF.

This sequence joins TRBV10-3 and TRBJ2-7; D is perhaps TRBD1 (5 bases). Trimming removed 7 bases from V and 7 bases from J, with 11 bases in between. Germline CDR1 is ENHRY and CDR2 is SYGVKD. The CDR3 is made up of 11 amino acids. CDR3 DNA: TGTGCCATCACTGGGGCAGGGGAGCAGTACTTC. As protein: CAITGAGEQYF.